This T cell receptor (beta chain) derives from a study of CD8 T cells in ankylosing spondylitis. Study observations and caveats: Disease-linked clones were reportedly significantly enriched in matched ankylosing spondylitis synovial fluid.

Libraries of TCR beta came from quantitative 5'-RACE with molecular barcodes. TCRdb re-called the 5' RACE reads with MiXCR, one entry per CDR3 protein. This table has approximately 69,000 distinct CDR3 sequences, less than 6% appearing once. Many counts were recorded for this clonotype. The antigen remains unidentified. V gave up 0 bases and J gave up 1 base, with 8 bases separating them. Germline V gives CDR1 SQVTM, CDR2 ANQGSEA. The CDR3 has 14 residues. This chain joins TRBV29-1 and TRBJ2-3, with D maybe TRBD2 (5 bases). The source material was blood, either unsorted or a sorted T cell fraction (not recorded which). The clonotype originates from a male donor with ankylosing spondylitis or in good health (not recorded which). CDR3 DNA sequence: TGCAGCGTTGAAGATCTAGCCCGCACAGATACGCAGTATTTT. It translates to CSVEDLARTDTQYF.